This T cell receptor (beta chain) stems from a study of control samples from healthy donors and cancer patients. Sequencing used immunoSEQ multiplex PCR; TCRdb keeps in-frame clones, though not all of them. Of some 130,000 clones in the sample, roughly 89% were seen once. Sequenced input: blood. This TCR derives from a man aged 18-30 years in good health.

Here the CDR3 reads CASRGTGGWTEAFF. In DNA, the CDR3 is TGTGCCAGCAGAGGGACAGGGGGCTGGACTGAAGCTTTCTTT. This chain connects TRBV6-8 to TRBJ1-1, with 12 bases fitting TRBD1. The germline V gene encodes CDR1 MNHGY and CDR2 SAAAGT. The V segment lost 6 bases and the J segment 5 bases; nucleotides outside the gene matches: 4. The CDR3 consists of 14 residues.